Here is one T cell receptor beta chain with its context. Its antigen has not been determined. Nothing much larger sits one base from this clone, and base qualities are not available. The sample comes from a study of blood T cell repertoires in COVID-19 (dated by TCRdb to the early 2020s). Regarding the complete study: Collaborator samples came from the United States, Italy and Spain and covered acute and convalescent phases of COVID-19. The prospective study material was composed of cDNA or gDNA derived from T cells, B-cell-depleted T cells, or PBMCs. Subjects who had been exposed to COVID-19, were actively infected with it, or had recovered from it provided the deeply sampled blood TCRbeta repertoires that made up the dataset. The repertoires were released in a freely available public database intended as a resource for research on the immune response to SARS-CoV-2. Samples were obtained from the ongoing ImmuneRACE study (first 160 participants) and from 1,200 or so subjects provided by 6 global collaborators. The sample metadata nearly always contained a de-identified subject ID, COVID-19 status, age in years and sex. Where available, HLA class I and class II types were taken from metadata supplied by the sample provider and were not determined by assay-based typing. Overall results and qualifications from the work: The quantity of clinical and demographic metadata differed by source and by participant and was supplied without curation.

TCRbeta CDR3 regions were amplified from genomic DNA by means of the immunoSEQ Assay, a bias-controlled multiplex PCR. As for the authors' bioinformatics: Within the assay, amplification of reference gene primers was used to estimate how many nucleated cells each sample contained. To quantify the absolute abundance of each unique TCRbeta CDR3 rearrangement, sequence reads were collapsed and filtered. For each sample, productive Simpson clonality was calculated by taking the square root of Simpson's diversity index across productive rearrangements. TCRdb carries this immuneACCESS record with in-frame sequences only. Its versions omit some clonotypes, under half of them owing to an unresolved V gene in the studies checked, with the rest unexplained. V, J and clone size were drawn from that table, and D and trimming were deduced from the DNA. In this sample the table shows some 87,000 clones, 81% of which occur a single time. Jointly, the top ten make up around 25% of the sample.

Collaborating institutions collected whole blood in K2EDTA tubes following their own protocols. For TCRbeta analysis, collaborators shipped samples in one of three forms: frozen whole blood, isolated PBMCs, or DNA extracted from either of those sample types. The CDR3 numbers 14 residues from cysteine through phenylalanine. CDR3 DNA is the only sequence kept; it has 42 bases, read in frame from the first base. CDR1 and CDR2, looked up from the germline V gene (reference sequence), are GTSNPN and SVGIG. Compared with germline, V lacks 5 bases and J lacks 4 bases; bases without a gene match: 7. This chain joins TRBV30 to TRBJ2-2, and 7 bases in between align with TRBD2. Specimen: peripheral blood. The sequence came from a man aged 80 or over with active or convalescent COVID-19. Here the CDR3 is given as CAWEPGGSTGELFF. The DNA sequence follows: TGTGCCTGGGAGCCGGGGGGTTCCACCGGGGAGCTGTTTTTT.